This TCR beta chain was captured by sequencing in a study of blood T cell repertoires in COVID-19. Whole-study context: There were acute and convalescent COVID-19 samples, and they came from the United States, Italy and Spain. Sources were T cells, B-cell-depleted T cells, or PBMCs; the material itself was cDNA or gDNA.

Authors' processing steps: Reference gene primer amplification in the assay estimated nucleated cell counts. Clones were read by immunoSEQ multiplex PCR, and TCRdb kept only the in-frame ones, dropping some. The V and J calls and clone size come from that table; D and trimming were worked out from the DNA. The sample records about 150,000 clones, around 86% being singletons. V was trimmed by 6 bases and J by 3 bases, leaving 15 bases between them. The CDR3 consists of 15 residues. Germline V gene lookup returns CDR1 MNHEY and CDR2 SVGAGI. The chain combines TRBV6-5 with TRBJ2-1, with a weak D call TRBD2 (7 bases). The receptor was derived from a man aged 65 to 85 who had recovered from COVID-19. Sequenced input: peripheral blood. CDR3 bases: TGTGCCAGCAGACGGTGGGGGGGCGACTACAATGAGCAGTTCTTC. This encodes CASRRWGGDYNEQFF.